This T cell receptor beta chain was recorded in a study of control samples from healthy donors and cancer patients. Clones were sequenced by immunoSEQ multiplex PCR, and TCRdb holds only the in-frame ones, with some missing. Of 350,000 to 450,000 clones in the sample, 90% were seen once. The CDR3 sequence is 16 residues long. With V trimmed by 0 bases and J by 6 bases, 7 bases remained unmatched. The V gene's germline CDR1 is SGHAT and CDR2 FQNNGV. This rearrangement joins TRBV11-2 to TRBJ2-1; 8 bases are shared with TRBD1. The sample comprised PBMCs. This clonotype was sampled from a man between 40 and 49 years old with head and neck cancer. In DNA, the CDR3 is TGTGCCAGCAGCTTAGATAGAACCAGGGGGCTCAATGAGCAGTTCTTC. Its translation is CASSLDRTRGLNEQFF.